A selection of T cell receptor beta chains follows, all from one sample in a study of cytomegalovirus exposure and HLA in healthy donors. This table comes from immunoSEQ multiplex PCR, and its TCRdb copy is limited to in-frame clones, with some not included. Of some 130,000 clones in the sample, 70% to 85% were seen once. Input material: PBMCs. The receptors were gathered from a woman aged 55-69 years in good health and CMV-seropositive. CDR3s include the opening cysteine and the closing phenylalanine or tryptophan. The order of the fields is V gene, J gene, clone size, D gene, CDR3 DNA, CDR3 protein. A D gene is named only where the DNA matches it firmly. Clone size is stated in some rows and not others, as once, few, many or a class when expanded.

TRBV6-6	TRBJ2-7	.	TRBD2	TGTGCCAGCAGTCCAACTAGCGGGGTCTCCTACGAGCAGTACTTC	CASSPTSGVSYEQYF
TRBV29-1	TRBJ1-4	.	TRBD1	TGCAGCGTTGAAGATGGACAGGGGACGGGAAAACTGTTTTTT	CSVEDGQGTGKLFF
TRBV27	TRBJ2-5	.	.	TGTGCCAGCAGTCCTCATCGAGAAGAGACCCAGTACTTC	CASSPHREETQYF
TRBV6-5	TRBJ1-6	.	.	TGTGCCAGCAGTTACGTTCCAGGGACCTATAATTCACCCCTCCACTTT	CASSYVPGTYNSPLHF
TRBV10-3	TRBJ2-2	.	TRBD1	TGTGCCATCAGCCTACAGGGGGGGAACACCGGGGAGCTGTTTTTT	CAISLQGGNTGELFF
TRBV5-8	TRBJ2-2	.	.	TGTGCCAGCAGCTTGGGGAGGGACACCGGGGAGCTGTTTTTT	CASSLGRDTGELFF
TRBV5-1	TRBJ1-3	.	.	TGCGCCAGCAGCCGCCCAGATCAGTCGGGAAACACCATATATTTT	CASSRPDQSGNTIYF
TRBV5-1	TRBJ2-7	.	.	TGCGCCAGCACGGACAGCCACTACGAGCAGTACTTC	CASTDSHYEQYF
TRBV10-1	TRBJ1-1	.	TRBD1	TGCGCCAGCAGTGAGGGACAGGGGGAAGTGACTGAAGCTTTCTTT	CASSEGQGEVTEAFF
TRBV18	TRBJ1-6	few	.	TGTGCCAGCTCACCTCCTAGCTCCTATAATTCACCCCTCCACTTT	CASSPPSSYNSPLHF
TRBV7-9	TRBJ1-2	.	.	TGTGCCAGCAGCTTACGACAGGCTGGCCATGGCTACACCTTC	CASSLRQAGHGYTF
TRBV5-1	TRBJ2-7	.	.	TGCGCCAGCAGCTTGGAGGTGGGGGGGGCGGACGAGCAGTACTTC	CASSLEVGGADEQYF
TRBV19	TRBJ1-3	once	.	TGTGCCAGTAGTATTCCCCCTGACTGGAGCTCTGGAAACACCATATATTTT	CASSIPPDWSSGNTIYF
TRBV27	TRBJ2-1	.	TRBD1	TGTGCCAGCATTCTGACAGGGGCAACCTACAATGAGCAGTTCTTC	CASILTGATYNEQFF
TRBV6-5	TRBJ2-7	.	TRBD1	TGTGCCAGCCGTACAGGGGGACATCCCTACGAGCAGTACTTC	CASRTGGHPYEQYF
TRBV19	TRBJ1-1	.	.	TGTGCCAGTAGTGTGCAGGGTGGGACTGAAGCTTTCTTT	CASSVQGGTEAFF
TRBV7-6	TRBJ2-2	.	TRBD1	TGTGCCAGCAGCCACGCCGGGGACAGGGTGACGGCCGGGGAGCTGTTTTTT	CASSHAGDRVTAGELFF
TRBV7-9	TRBJ1-2	.	TRBD1	TGTGCCAGCAGCTTCCGACAGGGGGCTAGTCACACCTTC	CASSFRQGASHTF
TRBV6-5	TRBJ2-7	once	.	TGTGCCAGCAGTGCCAGGGGTCCCCCCGCCTACGAGCAGTACTTC	CASSARGPPAYEQYF
TRBV5-1	TRBJ2-7	.	.	TGCGCCAGCAGCTTGGAATTGGACAAGGTAAACGAGCAGTACTTC	CASSLELDKVNEQYF
TRBV2	TRBJ1-1	.	TRBD1	TGTGCCAGCAGTCTTACCCTCCTAACCGGGACAGGGGGCAATGAAGCTTTCTTT	CASSLTLLTGTGGNEAFF
TRBV7-8	TRBJ1-5	.	.	TGTGCCAGCAGCTTAGGGGTCCAGGCCGGTAGCAATCAGCCCCAGCATTTT	CASSLGVQAGSNQPQHF
TRBV27	TRBJ2-1	once	TRBD2	TGTGCCAGCAGTCCCCGGACTAGAAATGTGGGAAATGAGCAGTTCTTC	CASSPRTRNVGNEQFF
TRBV6-5	TRBJ2-3	.	TRBD2	TGTGCCAGCAGGACTAGCGGGGGGCAGTCAGATACGCAGTATTTT	CASRTSGGQSDTQYF
TRBV6-1	TRBJ1-1	.	.	TGTGCCAGCATCAGGGGGAACACTGAAGCTTTCTTT	CASIRGNTEAFF
TRBV9	TRBJ2-5	.	TRBD2	TGTGCCAGCAGCCCAGTCCAGAAAGCGGGGGAGCAGTACTTC	CASSPVQKAGEQYF
TRBV5-1	TRBJ1-2	once	TRBD1	TGCGCCAGCAGCGAGGGGACAGGGGCTGGCTACACCTTC	CASSEGTGAGYTF
TRBV21-1	TRBJ1-2	.	.	TGTGCCAGCAGCAAATTGGAGGGACAGTCGAACTATGGCTACACCTTC	CASSKLEGQSNYGYTF
TRBV4-1	TRBJ2-1	.	.	TGCGCCAGCAGCCAAGATTTTCGCGGGGCGGGGAGATACAATGAGCAGTTCTTC	CASSQDFRGAGRYNEQFF
TRBV6-1	TRBJ2-3	.	.	TGTGCCAGCAGTCCGACAGTCACTAGCACAGATACGCAGTATTTT	CASSPTVTSTDTQYF
TRBV29-1	TRBJ2-3	.	TRBD1	TGCAGCGTTGATGGGTCGCGGGACAGGGTCACAGATACGCAGTATTTT	CSVDGSRDRVTDTQYF
TRBV30	TRBJ1-1	.	TRBD1	TGTGCCTGGATACGCGGGACAGGGATGGGTGAACGGGATGAAGCTTTCTTT	CAWIRGTGMGERDEAFF
TRBV5-1	TRBJ1-1	once	.	TGCGCCAGCAGCCCGACAGGTTTCGGAGACACTGAAGCTTTCTTT	CASSPTGFGDTEAFF
TRBV6-1	TRBJ1-5	.	TRBD1	TGTGCCAGCAGTGTCACAGGGGGCGGTTATAGCAATCAGCCCCAGCATTTT	CASSVTGGGYSNQPQHF
TRBV4-1	TRBJ1-1	.	TRBD1	TGCGCCATACGACAGGGAACGAACACTGAAGCTTTCTTT	CAIRQGTNTEAFF
TRBV5-5	TRBJ2-7	.	TRBD1	TGTGCCAGCAGCTTACAGGGGCCATTC	CASSLQGPF
TRBV7-9	TRBJ1-5	.	TRBD1	TGTGCCAGCAGCCGGGGACAGGACCCAGGCAATCAGCCCCAGCATTTT	CASSRGQDPGNQPQHF
TRBV10-3	TRBJ2-2	few	TRBD2	TGTGCCATCAGTCCTTCACTAGCGGGGGACGTTGGCGGGGAGCTGTTTTTT	CAISPSLAGDVGGELFF
TRBV27	TRBJ2-5	.	.	TGTGCCACCGGGACTCCCGAAGGGGAGACCCAGTACTTC	CATGTPEGETQYF
TRBV5-1	TRBJ2-3	.	TRBD1	TGCGCCAGCAGCTTGGTAGGTATGGTTCAGGGGGAAGATACGCAGTATTTT	CASSLVGMVQGEDTQYF
TRBV19	TRBJ1-1	.	TRBD1	TGTGCCAGTAGTATCCCCCCCAGGACAGGGGGCACTGAAGCTTTCTTT	CASSIPPRTGGTEAFF
TRBV29-1	TRBJ1-1	.	TRBD1	TGCAGCGCGGGGGACAGGGGGAACACTGAAGCTTTCTTT	CSAGDRGNTEAFF
TRBV5-1	TRBJ2-5	once	TRBD2	TGCGCCAGCAGCTGGGGGACTAGCGGGTGGGGGCAAGAGACCCAGTACTTC	CASSWGTSGWGQETQYF
TRBV10-1	TRBJ2-1	.	TRBD2	TGCGCCAGCAGCGGGGGGGCCATCTACAATGAGCAGTTCTTC	CASSGGAIYNEQFF
TRBV28	TRBJ2-7	.	.	TGTGCCAGCAGTTTAGCCGGTCCCCCGCTTCCCCTCGAGCAGTACTTC	CASSLAGPPLPLEQYF
TRBV5-1	TRBJ1-1	.	.	TGCGCCAGCAGCTTAACACTAAACACTGAAGCTTTCTTT	CASSLTLNTEAFF
TRBV6-4	TRBJ1-4	.	.	TGTGCCAGCAGTGACTCGGGAGGGCCGGATGAAAAACTGTTTTTT	CASSDSGGPDEKLFF
TRBV7-9	TRBJ1-3	.	.	TGTTCCAGCAGCCCTCATGAGGCGCGTATATATTTT	CSSSPHEARIYF